This T cell receptor beta chain was obtained from a study of blood T cell repertoires in COVID-19. Study as a whole: Spain, Italy and the United States supplied samples that represented acute and convalescent COVID-19. T cells, B-cell-depleted T cells, or PBMCs provided the cDNA or gDNA that served as material.

Authors' data handling: Researchers report that nucleated cell counts were estimated from reference gene primer amplification. Repertoires were generated with immunoSEQ multiplex PCR, while TCRdb's copy carries only in-frame clones and drops some. V and J calls and clone size are as listed in that table; D and trimming were resolved from the DNA. The table shows about 100,000 clones, with more than 90% occurring only once. This receptor was taken from a man between 18 and 35 years old with acute or convalescent COVID-19. Input material: peripheral blood.

The CDR3 DNA reads as TGTGCCAGCAGCCAACCAGGGCCTGGATCACCCCTCCACTTT. Its translation: CASSQPGPGSPLHF. This chain joins TRBV3-1 (or the pseudogene TRBV3-2) and TRBJ1-6, with D maybe TRBD1 (5 bases). This CDR3 spans 14 amino acids. V lost 2 bases, J lost 10 bases, and 12 bases lay in between. Germline loops: CDR1 LGHDT, CDR2 YNNKEL (reference sequence).